These 10 T cell receptor beta chains share one sample of origin, sequenced in a study of TIL therapy for anti-PD-1-resistant metastatic lung cancer. The immunoSEQ assay was v3. Data came from immunoSEQ multiplex PCR; TCRdb stores just in-frame clones and leaves some out. This table has approximately 50,000 clones, 80% to 90% appearing once. Time point noted: pre-treatment sample, taken before nivolumab and TIL therapy. Sequencing used blood, obtained at baseline. These receptors were taken from a person aged 25-80 years with non-small cell lung cancer.

The V call is TRBV6-6, the J call TRBJ2-3; a weak D match, TRBD2 (6 bases). The CDR3 loop spans 12 amino acids. Germline V gene lookup returns CDR1 MNHNY and CDR2 SVGAGI (reference sequence). The V and J ends lost 7 bases and 3 bases respectively, with 8 bases between them. The CDR3 reads CASTGGTDTQYF. The CDR3 DNA is TGTGCCAGCACCGGGGGTACAGATACGCAGTATTTT.

The chain links TRBV9 to TRBJ2-3; 7 bases fit TRBD2. The CDR3 length is 15 residues. Germline V CDR1 and CDR2: SGDLS, YYNGEE. The ends lost 0 bases at V and 6 bases at J; junction bases unmatched: 7. The DNA of the CDR3 is TGTGCCAGCAGCGTAGTGGGGCAGGGAGGGGATACGCAGTATTTT. Translation gives CASSVVGQGGDTQYF.

The rearrangement uses TRBV4-1 and TRBJ2-3; 9 nucleotides agree with TRBD2. The CDR3 is 17 amino acids. Germline V gene data show CDR1 as MGHRA and CDR2 as YSYEKL. Trimming cost V 4 bases and J 0 bases; bases outside gene matches: 8. The CDR3 here is CASSPGPAGGSTDTQYF. Written as DNA, the CDR3 is TGCGCCAGCAGCCCCGGTCCAGCGGGGGGCAGCACAGATACGCAGTATTTT.

The CDR3 DNA reads TGTGCCAGCAGCGCAACGGGACAGTCCTACGAGCAGTACTTC. Its protein is CASSATGQSYEQYF. The V gene is TRBV7-2, the J gene TRBJ2-7; 7 bases align to TRBD1. The trim removed 5 bases at V and 1 base at J, leaving 5 bases unmatched. Germline CDR1 SGHTA, CDR2 FQGNSA. The CDR3 has 14 amino acids.

The sample holds a few counts of this clone. The genes are TRBV30 and TRBJ2-6, with D possibly being TRBD1 (5 bases). CDR1 is GTSNPN, CDR2 SVGIG, per germline (reference sequence). This CDR3 spans 13 amino acids. Deletions cut 8 bases from V and 0 bases from J, with 8 bases between. For the CDR3, the DNA is TGTGCCGGTGGACACTCTGGGGCCAACGTCCTGACTTTC. Translated: CAGGHSGANVLTF. Combining the CDR3 with reference TRBV30 and TRBJ2-6 gives the whole variable domain SQTIHQWPATLVQPVGSPLSLECTVEGTSNPNLYWYRQAAGRGLQLLFYSVGIGQISSEVPQNLSASRPQDRQFILSSKKLLLSDSGFYLCAGGHSGANVLTFGAGSRLTVL.

The V and J genes are TRBV4-1 and TRBJ1-4; 11 positions match TRBD1. J gave up 8 bases and V 1 base, and 3 bases lay outside the gene matches. The CDR3 contains 15 residues. CDR1 and CDR2 from the germline V gene are MGHRA and YSYEKL. CDR3 in amino acids: CASSQGDRGAEKLFF. CDR3 in DNA: TGCGCCAGCAGCCAAGGGGACAGGGGGGCCGAAAAACTGTTTTTT.

This rearrangement joins TRBV6-2 or TRBV6-3 to TRBJ2-5; D call uncertain. This CDR3 spans 13 amino acids. Trimming took off 3 bases at V and 5 bases at J, with 10 bases between the two ends. Germline V CDR1 and CDR2: MNHEY, SVGEGT. The CDR3 here is CASSYWSPETQYF. The CDR3 bases are TGTGCCAGCAGTTATTGGTCACCGGAGACCCAGTACTTC.

The chain couples TRBV27 to TRBJ2-3; D possibly corresponds to TRBD1 (5 bases). Trimming shortened V by 3 bases and J by 2 bases, and 15 bases separated the two germline ends. The CDR3 has 16 residues. The germline gives CDR1 MNHEY, CDR2 SMNVEV (reference sequence). The CDR3, as DNA: TGTGCCAGCAGTTTTATGGGGCTGTTTGACACAGATACGCAGTATTTT. The encoded protein is CASSFMGLFDTDTQYF.

The rearrangement uses TRBV28 and TRBJ2-3; 9 nucleotides agree with TRBD1. Germline V gene sequence: CDR1 MDHEN, CDR2 SYDVKM. J lost 4 bases, V lost 6 bases, and 2 bases had no gene match. This CDR3 is built from 13 residues. The CDR3 DNA follows: TGTGCCAGCAGGCGGACAGGGGCAGATACGCAGTATTTT. This codes for CASRRTGADTQYF.

This clone appeared a few times. In DNA, the CDR3 is TGTGCCAGCAGCCCAACGACTAGTACCCACGAGCAGTACTTC. Amino acid sequence: CASSPTTSTHEQYF. The rearrangement joins TRBV25-1 to TRBJ2-7; TRBD2 might be the D (6 bases). Germline values: CDR1 MGHDK, CDR2 SYGVNS. The CDR3 runs 14 residues. The V end lost 6 bases, the J end lost 5 bases, and 17 bases lay between the germline ends.